These 32 T cell receptor beta chains came from one sample sequenced in a study of blood T cells in healthy people across ages. The second PCR ran roughly 7 to 12 cycles with a sample-barcoded 5' primer and J-beta primers. From the 5' RACE reads, TCRdb called clonotypes with MiXCR, one entry per CDR3 protein. The sample has 650,000 to 950,000 distinct CDR3 sequences, under 55% seen once. The sequencing input was blood. These receptors were obtained from a man aged 60-69 years in good health.

This clonotype appeared many times. The chain couples TRBV20-1 to TRBJ1-2; perhaps TRBD1 as D (5 bases). The V end lost 5 bases, the J end lost 7 bases, and 17 bases lay between the germline ends. The CDR3 loop spans 13 amino acids. Germline lookup yields CDR1 DFQATT and CDR2 SNEGSKA (reference sequence). CDR3 in amino acids: CSAGPPGLGGYTF. The CDR3 DNA follows: TGCAGTGCTGGGCCCCCAGGGTTGGGTGGCTACACCTTC.

The V and J genes are TRBV4-3 and TRBJ2-1; no definite D call. This CDR3 region has 12 residues. CDR1 is LGHNA, CDR2 YSLEER, per germline. The ends were cut back, 4 bases at V and 10 bases at J, with 11 bases in the middle. CDR3 protein: CASSLSESEQFF. DNA for the CDR3: TGCGCCAGCAGCCTCTCAGAGTCCGAGCAGTTCTTC.

J is TRBJ2-1 and V is TRBV12-3 or TRBV12-4, with D perhaps TRBD2 (6 bases). The V end was cut by 5 bases, the J end by 2 bases, with 10 bases between. This CDR3 has 14 amino acids. This CDR3 reads CASSPWGAYNEQFF. The CDR3 DNA sequence: TGTGCCAGCAGTCCGTGGGGGGCCTACAATGAGCAGTTCTTC.

This sequence joins TRBV9 and TRBJ2-2; D unclear. The V gene's germline CDR1 is SGDLS and CDR2 YYNGEE. The CDR3 is 16 amino acids. Between the trimmed V and J ends, which lost 5 bases and 0 bases, there was a span of 14 bases. CDR3 coding DNA: TGTGCCAGCAGTCCCACCCACCTACCGAACACCGGGGAGCTGTTTTTT. This translates into CASSPTHLPNTGELFF. Full variable domain (missing parts from reference TRBV9 and TRBJ2-2): DSGVTQTPKHLITATGQRVTLRCSPRSGDLSVYWYQQSLDQGLQFLIQYYNGEERAKGNILERFSAQQFPDLHSELNLSSLELGDSALYFCASSPTHLPNTGELFFGEGSRLTVL.

This clonotype has a handful of counts. The chain recombines TRBV12-3 or TRBV12-4 with TRBJ2-1; possibly TRBD1 for D (5 bases). This CDR3 spans 11 amino acids. The V end was cut by 5 bases, the J end by 10 bases, with 9 bases between. CDR3 coding DNA: TGTGCCAGCAGTCATAGACAGGAGCAGTTCTTC. As protein: CASSHRQEQFF.

This chain uses TRBV5-6 with TRBJ2-7, with 7 bases lining up with TRBD1. Germline loops: CDR1 SGHDT, CDR2 YYEEEE. The CDR3 loop spans 15 amino acids. Germline trimming cut 0 bases from V and 3 bases from J; bases unmatched to any gene: 6. The CDR3 is CASSLGQGGGYEQYF. DNA of the CDR3: TGTGCCAGCAGCTTGGGACAGGGTGGAGGCTACGAGCAGTACTTC.

This clonotype was recorded a few times. The rearrangement links TRBV4-3 to TRBJ2-1; D is possibly TRBD2 (6 bases). V was trimmed by 4 bases and J by 7 bases, leaving 26 bases between them. From germline, CDR1 is LGHNA and CDR2 YSLEER. CDR3 size: 18 residues. DNA of the CDR3: TGCGCCAGCAGCCTCCAGCCCTCGGCGGGGCCCTCTCATAATGAGCAGTTCTTC. Protein: CASSLQPSAGPSHNEQFF.

V gene TRBV5-1 combines with J gene TRBJ2-5; 7 bases are a match to TRBD2. Germline values: CDR1 SGHRS, CDR2 YFSETQ. CDR3 size: 14 residues. V lost 4 bases and J lost 8; bases outside the gene matches: 11. DNA for the CDR3: TGCGCCAGCAGCCCGGGACTACTCGGGAGTACCCAGTACTTC. It is translated as CASSPGLLGSTQYF.

This clonotype has a single count. An end of the junction does not agree with germline; a read error may underlie this. V gene TRBV7-9 combines with J gene TRBJ2-7, with D perhaps matching TRBD1 or TRBD2 (6 bases each). Germline V gene sequence: CDR1 SEHNR, CDR2 FQNEAQ (reference sequence). The CDR3 sequence is 15 residues long. The chain's CDR3 is CASSLGGGSPYERYF. In nucleotides, the CDR3 is TGTGCCAGCAGCTTAGGAGGGGGGTCACCGTACGAGCGGTACTTC.

The V call is TRBV7-2, the J call TRBJ2-5; D unclear. CDR3 length equals 13 residues. Deletions cut 1 base from V and 7 bases from J, with 10 bases between. Germline V gene data show CDR1 as SGHTA and CDR2 as FQGNSA. CDR3 in amino acids: CASSLGLSGTQYF. Written as DNA, the CDR3 is TGTGCCAGCAGCTTAGGGCTATCGGGGACCCAGTACTTC. The full variable domain, completed using reference TRBV7-2 and TRBJ2-5, is GAGVSQSPSNKVTEKGKDVELRCDPISGHTALYWYRQSLGQGLEFLIYFQGNSAPDKSGLPSDRFSAERTGGSVSTLTIQRTQQEDSAVYLCASSLGLSGTQYFGPGTRLLVL.

Of note for this clonotype: A read error may explain this, as a much larger clone is one base away. The chain has TRBV28 and TRBJ1-2; TRBD1 matches at 7 bases. Germline values: CDR1 MDHEN, CDR2 SYDVKM. The CDR3 totals 15 residues. Trimming removed 2 bases from V and 6 bases from J; junction bases left unmatched: 9. CDR3 coding DNA: TGTGCCAGCAGTTTAGGGGGATGGACAGGCCATGGCTACACCTTC. This translates into CASSLGGWTGHGYTF.

This clonotype was seen a few times. The rearrangement uses TRBV7-2 and TRBJ2-7, with TRBD2 identical over 8 bases. CDR3 length: 15 amino acids. Trimming at V came to 5 bases and at J to 3 bases, leaving 9 bases not matched to a gene. Looked up from germline, CDR1 is SGHTA and CDR2 is FQGNSA. This CDR3 is CASSAPGRGGYEQYF. The CDR3 DNA reads as TGTGCCAGCAGCGCGCCGGGACGGGGGGGCTACGAGCAGTACTTC.

As to this clonotype: This sequence may be a read error, since a much larger clone differs from it by one base. V is TRBV29-1 and J is TRBJ2-7; the D call may be TRBD1 or TRBD2 (5 bases each). V was trimmed by 1 base and J by 2 bases, leaving 9 bases between them. The CDR3 spans 13 residues. The germline V gene has CDR1 SQVTM and CDR2 ANQGSEA. CDR3 DNA sequence: TGCAGCGTTGAAGTTAGGGACCCCTACGAGCAGTACTTC. Translating it yields CSVEVRDPYEQYF.

This clonotype was seen more than once but under ten times. The chain uses TRBV10-3 and TRBJ2-5; D perhaps matches TRBD1 (6 bases). The length of the CDR3 is 16 residues. Germline CDR1 ENHRY, CDR2 SYGVKD. V gave up 6 bases and J gave up 2 bases, with 19 bases separating them. In nucleotides, the CDR3 is TGTGCCATCAGCGGGCAAGAAGGGGGTAGGCAAGAGACCCAGTACTTC. Amino acids: CAISGQEGGRQETQYF.

The chain has TRBV30 and TRBJ2-6; D might be TRBD1 (5 bases). CDR1 is GTSNPN and CDR2 is SVGIG in the germline V gene (reference sequence). Trimming shortened V by 1 base and J by 2 bases, and 9 bases separated the two germline ends. This CDR3 comprises 15 residues. CDR3 protein: CAWSAQGTGANVLTF. The CDR3 nucleotides read TGTGCCTGGAGTGCCCAGGGAACTGGGGCCAACGTCCTGACTTTC.

The gene calls are TRBV29-1 and TRBJ1-2, with TRBD1 as a possible D gene (5 bases). Germline V gene data show CDR1 as SQVTM and CDR2 as ANQGSEA. Trimming shortened V by 7 bases and J by 0 bases, and 15 bases separated the two germline ends. This CDR3 comprises 14 residues. CDR3 nucleotide sequence: TGCAGCGCCGTGGACACGAACACTAACTATGGCTACACCTTC. Translating gives CSAVDTNTNYGYTF. Looking up the rest from reference TRBV29-1 and TRBJ1-2 gives the full variable domain: SAVISQKPSRDICQRGTSLTIQCQVDSQVTMMFWYRQQPGQSLTLIATANQGSEATYESGFVIDKFPISRPNLTFSTLTVSNMSPEDSSIYLCSAVDTNTNYGYTFGSGTRLTVV.

The chain employs TRBV27 and TRBJ2-3; tentatively, D is TRBD1 or TRBD2 (6 bases each). Germline CDR1 reads MNHEY; CDR2 reads SMNVEV (reference sequence). CDR3 length: 17 amino acids. V shed 4 bases and J shed 1 base, with 18 bases lying between them. Here the CDR3 DNA reads TGTGCCAGCAGTTCTAGCGATGGGGGGCATGGCACAGATACGCAGTATTTT. Protein product: CASSSSDGGHGTDTQYF.

Remarks on this clonotype: A single base separates this from a much larger clone, so it may be a read error. This rearrangement joins TRBV13 to TRBJ1-2; D remains unclear. This CDR3 contains 14 residues. Trimming removed 10 bases from V and 0 bases from J, with 15 bases in between. From germline, CDR1 is PRHDT and CDR2 FYEKMQ (reference sequence). CDR3 loop: CANTLRATNYGYTF. Here the CDR3 DNA reads TGTGCCAACACTTTAAGGGCTACTAACTATGGCTACACCTTC. Looking up the rest from reference TRBV13 and TRBJ1-2 gives the full variable domain: AAGVIQSPRHLIKEKRETATLKCYPIPRHDTVYWYQQGPGQDPQFLISFYEKMQSDKGSIPDRFSAQQFSDYHSELNMSSLELGDSALYFCANTLRATNYGYTFGSGTRLTVV.

CDR3 nucleotide sequence: TGCAGCGTTGAAGTTTTTGGCAAGGGGAGCTCCTACGAGCAGTACTTC. This sequence encodes CSVEVFGKGSSYEQYF. V is TRBV29-1 and J is TRBJ2-7; D tentatively reads TRBD1 or TRBD2 (5 bases each). This CDR3 contains 16 residues. Trimming took off 1 base at V and 0 bases at J, with 16 bases between the two ends. Per the germline V gene, CDR1 is SQVTM and CDR2 is ANQGSEA.

This clonotype occurred a few times. The J gene is TRBJ1-1, the V gene TRBV3-1, with 7 bases matching TRBD1. V dropped 2 bases and J dropped 5; count of bases not matched to a gene: 5. CDR1 and CDR2 from the germline V gene are LGHDT and YNNKEL (reference sequence). The CDR3 is 14 residues long. CDR3 nucleotide sequence: TGTGCCAGCAGCCAAAGGACAGGAACTACTGAAGCTTTCTTT. Protein product: CASSQRTGTTEAFF.

V and J are TRBV6-2 or TRBV6-3 and TRBJ1-5; TRBD1 matches at 12 bases. Germline assignment: CDR1 MNHEY and CDR2 SVGEGT. Trimming at V came to 6 bases and at J to 13 bases, leaving 7 bases not matched to a gene. The CDR3 is 13 residues long. In DNA form, the CDR3 reads TGTGCCAGCAGACAGGGACAGGGGGCGTCTCAGCATTTT. This sequence encodes CASRQGQGASQHF.

This chain joins TRBV4-3 and TRBJ2-7, with no clear D. Germline V gives CDR1 LGHNA, CDR2 YSLEER. The CDR3 contains 13 residues. The germline V and J ends were trimmed by 1 base and 7 bases, with 11 bases remaining between them. CDR3 amino acids: CASSQGTVSEQYF. Here the CDR3 DNA reads TGCGCCAGCAGCCAAGGAACTGTCAGTGAGCAGTACTTC.

The chain carries TRBV11-2 and TRBJ2-3, with a weak D call TRBD1 (6 bases). The CDR3 sequence is 18 residues long. V was shortened by 1 base and J by 0 bases, with 17 bases between the two germline ends. CDR1 and CDR2 from the germline V gene are SGHAT and FQNNGV. As DNA, the CDR3 is TGTGCCAGCAGCTTAGGGGGTACAGGGCTCGGGAGCACAGATACGCAGTATTTT. Its translation: CASSLGGTGLGSTDTQYF.

The CDR3 loop reads CASSDTGIYGYTF. CDR3 DNA: TGTGCCAGCAGCGATACAGGGATCTATGGCTACACCTTC. This sequence joins TRBV14 and TRBJ1-2, with a weak D call TRBD1 (6 bases). Trimming shortened V by 5 bases and J by 4 bases, and 11 bases separated the two germline ends. Germline CDR1 and CDR2: SGHDN and FVKESK. The CDR3 extends over 13 amino acids.

This clonotype was recorded a few times. This rearrangement joins TRBV5-6 to TRBJ1-2; tentative D call: TRBD1 (5 bases). V lost 2 bases and J 5 bases, leaving 10 bases between the germline ends. The CDR3 contains 13 residues. Germline V gene sequence: CDR1 SGHDT, CDR2 YYEEEE. The CDR3 reads CASSLQAEYGYTF. In DNA form, the CDR3 reads TGTGCCAGCAGCTTACAGGCAGAGTATGGCTACACCTTC.

This rearrangement joins TRBV25-1 to TRBJ2-7; D is unclear. With 6 bases removed from V and 7 bases from J, the gap between germline ends came to 19 bases. Germline V gene sequence: CDR1 MGHDK, CDR2 SYGVNS. This CDR3 has 14 amino acids. Written as DNA, the CDR3 is TGTGCCAGCAGGACCAATACTCCCCCCAATGAGCAGTACTTC. Amino acids: CASRTNTPPNEQYF.

The chain employs TRBV7-8 and TRBJ2-6, with D perhaps TRBD2 (6 bases). From germline, CDR1 is SGHVS and CDR2 FQNEAQ. Trimming removed 4 bases from V and 0 bases from J, with 16 bases in between. The CDR3 loop spans 18 amino acids. The CDR3 here is CASSSVEGLLSGANVLTF. The CDR3 DNA reads TGTGCCAGCAGCTCCGTGGAGGGTTTACTCTCTGGGGCCAACGTCCTGACTTTC.

A few counts support this clonotype. The genes are TRBV7-2 and TRBJ2-7; tentative D call: TRBD1 (5 bases). Germline V gene data show CDR1 as SGHTA and CDR2 as FQGNSA. The CDR3 is made up of 16 amino acids. The ends were cut back, 1 base at V and 0 bases at J, with 13 bases in the middle. The CDR3 sequence: CASSLVTAGSSYEQYF. In nucleotides, the CDR3 is TGTGCCAGCAGCTTAGTGACAGCAGGCAGCTCCTACGAGCAGTACTTC.

V gene TRBV20-1 combines with J gene TRBJ1-1, with TRBD1 as a possible D gene (6 bases). The CDR3 consists of 14 residues. Germline V gives CDR1 DFQATT, CDR2 SNEGSKA (reference sequence). Between the trimmed V and J ends, which lost 0 bases and 1 base, there was a span of 9 bases. The CDR3 here is CSARDGGSNTEAFF. CDR3 sequence (DNA): TGCAGTGCTAGAGATGGGGGCTCGAACACTGAAGCTTTCTTT.

The rearrangement uses TRBV5-1 and TRBJ2-5; D remains ambiguous. This CDR3 comprises 13 residues. Between the trimmed V and J ends, which lost 6 bases and 2 bases, there was a span of 11 bases. Germline V CDR1 and CDR2: SGHRS, YFSETQ. DNA for the CDR3: TGCGCCAGCAACTCTATGGGGCAAGAGACCCAGTACTTC. It translates to CASNSMGQETQYF.

This clonotype has just a few counts. The CDR3 loop reads CAISEVLGLGEQYF. The CDR3 nucleotides are TGTGCCATCAGTGAAGTGTTGGGGTTGGGGGAGCAGTACTTC. The chain joins TRBV10-3 to TRBJ2-5, with D perhaps assigned TRBD1 or TRBD2 (5 bases each). V dropped 3 bases and J dropped 11 bases, with 19 bases sitting between them. Germline CDR1 reads ENHRY; CDR2 reads SYGVKD. The length of the CDR3 is 14 residues.

The chain links TRBV4-3 to TRBJ2-1; 7 bases line up with TRBD1. CDR1 LGHNA and CDR2 YSLEER come from the germline V gene. The length of the CDR3 is 13 residues. The junction had 3 bases not matched to a gene; V was cut back by 4 bases and J by 6 bases. CDR3 DNA sequence: TGCGCCAGCAGCCGGGGACAGACCAATGAGCAGTTCTTC. This codes for CASSRGQTNEQFF.